The clone carrying this T cell receptor beta chain was seen a single time. The antigen is unknown. Sequencing used immunoSEQ multiplex PCR; TCRdb keeps in-frame clones, though not all of them. The data contain 70,000 to 95,000 clones, approximately 91% of them singletons. Both about-4-week and about-12-week second-dose recipients were combined. The CDR3 spans 14 residues. From germline, CDR1 is LNHDA and CDR2 SQIVND (reference sequence). V trimming: 6 bases; J trimming: 7 bases; junction bases outside the gene matches: 8. This sample stems from a study of T cell responses to AZD1222 COVID-19 vaccine. General study points: Breadth and depth of Spike-specific TCRs rose after two AZD1222 doses. Donors were mostly white British, more females; clonal diversity possibly underestimated. It was only after the peak T cell response that any repertoires were sampled.

The sequences come from peripheral blood, collected 28 days after the second AZD1222 dose. The TCR originated in an adult who received the AZD1222 COVID-19 vaccine. The V gene is TRBV19, the J gene TRBJ1-2; TRBD1 agrees at 10 bases. In DNA form, the CDR3 reads TGTGCCAGTAGAGAGACAGGGGGCGTGCGTGGCTACACCTTC. Protein sequence: CASRETGGVRGYTF.